One sample yielded the 7 T cell receptor beta chains listed below, sequenced in a study of siplizumab effects on memory and regulatory T cells. TCRdb's table, derived via immunoSEQ multiplex PCR, lists solely in-frame clones and lacks some. The top ten clones hold about 1.5% of a sample with some 65,000 clones, 75% to 90% of them seen once. Sample: Tregs sorted from blood. All receptors come from a human donor in good health.

The chain is built from TRBV5-6 and TRBJ2-4; D gene uncertain. The CDR3 has 18 amino acids. Trimming removed 1 base from V and 0 bases from J, with 17 bases in between. CDR1 and CDR2 (germline): SGHDT, YYEEEE. CDR3 coding DNA: TGTGCCAGCAGCTTGAAGGGCCAATCGAGTTTAGCCAAAAACATTCAGTACTTC. This codes for CASSLKGQSSLAKNIQYF.

The rearrangement links TRBV18 to TRBJ1-1; D not resolved. Per the germline V gene, CDR1 is KGHSH and CDR2 is LQKENI. Trimming took off 5 bases at V and 1 base at J, with 11 bases between the two ends. The CDR3 consists of 14 residues. CDR3 nucleotides: TGTGCCAGCTCAGCGACGGCGTGGAACACTGAAGCTTTCTTT. This gives the protein CASSATAWNTEAFF.

The V gene is TRBV7-9, the J gene TRBJ2-3; 10 nucleotides agree with TRBD2. Germline V CDR1 and CDR2: SEHNR, FQNEAQ (reference sequence). J lost 2 bases, V lost 1 base, and 6 bases had no gene match. The CDR3 is 17 amino acids. This chain's CDR3 is CASSLGVAGGPTDTQYF. The DNA of the CDR3 is TGTGCCAGCAGCTTAGGGGTAGCGGGGGGCCCCACAGATACGCAGTATTTT.

V and J are TRBV18 and TRBJ2-3; D gene unclear. V shed 2 bases and J shed 2 bases, with 2 bases lying between them. The CDR3 runs to 12 residues. CDR1 is KGHSH, CDR2 LQKENI, per germline. Written as DNA, the CDR3 is TGTGCCAGCTCACCAGTCACAGATACGCAGTATTTT. This translates into CASSPVTDTQYF.

This chain uses TRBV6-1 with TRBJ2-1; D is uncertain. Germline V gene lookup returns CDR1 MNHNS and CDR2 SASEGT. The CDR3 sequence is 16 residues long. Trimming took 2 bases from V and 0 from J, leaving 11 bases between them. The CDR3 bases are TGTGCCAGCAGTGAAATGGTGAGGAGCTCCTACAATGAGCAGTTCTTC. The encoded protein is CASSEMVRSSYNEQFF.

CDR3 amino acids: CASSSPEAGKYEQYF. The DNA of the CDR3 is TGTGCCAGCAGCTCGCCGGAAGCGGGAAAATACGAGCAGTACTTC. V is TRBV7-9 and J is TRBJ2-7, with 7 nucleotides matching TRBD2. The CDR3 extends over 15 amino acids. Germline-derived CDR1 and CDR2 are SEHNR and FQNEAQ (reference sequence). V was clipped by 4 bases and J by 4 bases; unmatched bases: 10.

This chain uses TRBV5-4 with TRBJ2-7; 8 bases line up with TRBD1. V lost 4 bases to trimming and J lost 4 bases; unmatched junction nucleotides: 7. Germline loops: CDR1 SGHNT, CDR2 YYREEE (reference sequence). There are 14 residues in the CDR3. The CDR3 nucleotides are TGTGCCAGCAGCAGGGACAGGACGAGATACGAGCAGTACTTC. Translated: CASSRDRTRYEQYF.